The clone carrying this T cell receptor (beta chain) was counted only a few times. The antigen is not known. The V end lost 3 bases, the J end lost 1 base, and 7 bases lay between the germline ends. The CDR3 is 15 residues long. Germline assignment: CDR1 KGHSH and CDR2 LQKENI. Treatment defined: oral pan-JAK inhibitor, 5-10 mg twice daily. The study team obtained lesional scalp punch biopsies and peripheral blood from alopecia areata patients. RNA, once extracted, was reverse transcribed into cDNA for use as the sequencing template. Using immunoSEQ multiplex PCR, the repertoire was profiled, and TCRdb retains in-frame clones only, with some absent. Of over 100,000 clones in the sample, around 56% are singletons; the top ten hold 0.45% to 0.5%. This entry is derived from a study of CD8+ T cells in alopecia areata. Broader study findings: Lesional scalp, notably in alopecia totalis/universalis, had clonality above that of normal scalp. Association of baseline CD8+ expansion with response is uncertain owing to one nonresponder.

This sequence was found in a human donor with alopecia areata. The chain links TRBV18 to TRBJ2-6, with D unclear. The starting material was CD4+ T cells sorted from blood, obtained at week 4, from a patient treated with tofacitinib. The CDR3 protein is CASSPTGSGANVLTF. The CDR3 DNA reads TGTGCCAGCTCACCCACCGGGTCTGGGGCCAACGTCCTGACTTTC.